This entry is about one TCR beta chain. The entry originates in a study of cytomegalovirus exposure and HLA in healthy donors. Amplification used 60 Vbeta primers and 13 Jbeta primers. This table comes from immunoSEQ multiplex PCR, and its TCRdb copy is limited to in-frame clones, with some not included. The sample has under 200,000 clones, around three quarters seen once. The specimen sequenced was PBMCs. The receptor's source is a woman in her 30s in good health and CMV-seronegative.

CDR3 protein: CASSLGYRGSDTQYF. The CDR3 nucleotides read TGTGCCAGCAGCTTAGGTTACAGGGGTTCAGATACGCAGTATTTT. V and J are TRBV7-2 and TRBJ2-3; 7 bases align to TRBD1. CDR1 is SGHTA, CDR2 FQGNSA, per germline. The ends lost 1 base at V and 4 bases at J; junction bases unmatched: 5. The CDR3 contains 15 residues.